The 12 T cell receptor beta chains given below trace back to one sample, sequenced in a study of T cells after yellow fever vaccination. MiXCR, applied by TCRdb to the 5' RACE reads, yields one record per CDR3 protein. Of some 500,000 distinct CDR3 sequences detected, about 13% appear once; the ten largest clones hold about an eighth. The sample here was PBMCs, taken on the day of the yellow fever booster vaccination. These receptors all stem from a man aged 30 to 45 who received the YFV17D yellow fever vaccine.

A note on this clonotype: An end of the junction differs from the germline gene, which may be a read error. This chain uses TRBV28 with TRBJ2-2; TRBD2 is a possible D gene (5 bases). The germline gives CDR1 MDHEN, CDR2 SYDVKM. CDR3 length equals 15 residues. The CDR3 coding sequence is TGTGCCAGCCAAAAGCTAGCCTCGGGCCCCGGGGAGCTGCTTTTT. Its translation: CASQKLASGPGELLF.

This chain joins TRBV5-4 and TRBJ1-1; D might be TRBD1 (5 bases). V was pared by 0 bases and J by 1 base, with 10 bases between. The CDR3 is 15 amino acids. Germline values: CDR1 SGHNT, CDR2 YYREEE (reference sequence). The CDR3 sequence is CASSLGAGSNTEAFF. The CDR3 DNA sequence: TGTGCCAGCAGCTTGGGGGCAGGGTCGAACACTGAAGCTTTCTTT.

The V and J genes are TRBV20-1 and TRBJ2-5; weak D call: TRBD2 (6 bases). The CDR3 totals 14 residues. From germline, CDR1 is DFQATT and CDR2 SNEGSKA (reference sequence). Trimming pared 5 bases from V and 5 bases from J, leaving 18 bases between. The chain's CDR3 is CSAQAEAGRETQYF. CDR3 nucleotides: TGCAGTGCTCAGGCGGAGGCGGGACGGGAGACCCAGTACTTC.

This clonotype was counted only a few times. CDR3 DNA: TGCAGCGTTCGGCAGGATACAGATACGCAGTATTTT. This gives the protein CSVRQDTDTQYF. The genes are TRBV29-1 and TRBJ2-3; D gene uncertain. Trimming stripped 5 bases from V and 3 bases from J, with 9 bases between. CDR1 SQVTM and CDR2 ANQGSEA come from the germline V gene. The CDR3 extends over 12 amino acids.

The chain carries TRBV6-5 and TRBJ2-4; unclear D gene. The length of the CDR3 is 11 residues. The V gene lost 8 bases and the J gene lost 0 bases, with 2 bases spanning the gap. Per germline, CDR1 MNHEY and CDR2 SVGAGI. The CDR3 DNA reads as TGTGCCAGCCGAGCCAAAAACATTCAGTACTTC. Translating gives CASRAKNIQYF.

The chain joins TRBV2 to TRBJ1-2; D call uncertain. V lost 6 bases, J lost 10 bases, and 12 bases lay in between. CDR1 is SNHLY and CDR2 is FYNNEI in the germline V gene. CDR3 size: 11 residues. The CDR3 sequence: CASRSGRYYTF. The DNA for the CDR3 is TGTGCCAGCAGGTCCGGGAGGTACTACACCTTC. The entire variable domain, with the rest obtained from reference TRBV2 and TRBJ1-2, is as follows: EPEVTQTPSHQVTQMGQEVILRCVPISNHLYFYWYRQILGQKVEFLVSFYNNEISEKSEIFDDQFSVERPDGSNFTLKIRSTKLEDSAMYFCASRSGRYYTFGSGTRLTVV.

This clonotype was seen more than once but under ten times. The chain carries TRBV4-3 and TRBJ2-3, with 9 bases fitting TRBD2. Germline CDR1 reads LGHNA; CDR2 reads YSLEER. V dropped 6 bases and J dropped 6; count of bases not matched to a gene: 10. CDR3 length equals 15 residues. As DNA, the CDR3 is TGCGCCAGCAGACTCGGCGGGAGGGGGACGGATACGCAGTATTTT. Its translation is CASRLGGRGTDTQYF.

This clonotype appeared a few times. V and J are TRBV5-1 and TRBJ2-7; D perhaps matches TRBD2 (5 bases). The CDR3 covers 13 residues. From germline, CDR1 is SGHRS and CDR2 YFSETQ. V was clipped by 4 bases and J by 4 bases, with 12 bases between them. The CDR3, as DNA: TGCGCCAGCAGCCTACGACGGACTTACGAGCAGTACTTC. It codes for CASSLRRTYEQYF.

A few counts support this clonotype. The V call is TRBV10-3, the J call TRBJ2-1; D perhaps matches TRBD1 (6 bases). Trimming pared 6 bases from V and 3 bases from J, leaving 21 bases between. In germline, CDR1 is ENHRY, CDR2 SYGVKD. The CDR3 is made up of 17 amino acids. The CDR3 region is CAISALQGGSVYNEQFF. CDR3 sequence (DNA): TGTGCCATCAGCGCCCTACAGGGTGGTAGTGTCTACAATGAGCAGTTCTTC.

This clonotype has a handful of counts. The V gene is TRBV6-1, the J gene TRBJ2-2; D may be TRBD2 (6 bases). CDR1 is MNHNS and CDR2 is SASEGT in the germline V gene. The CDR3 contains 15 residues. V dropped 8 bases and J dropped 7 bases, with 20 bases sitting between them. CDR3 sequence reads: CASSLGGAFFGELFF. Here the CDR3 DNA reads TGTGCCAGCTCCCTAGGAGGGGCCTTCTTCGGGGAGCTGTTTTTT.

This clonotype came up many times. The V gene is TRBV10-3, the J gene TRBJ1-5; D remains unclear. The CDR3 runs 14 residues. V dropped 11 bases and J dropped 7 bases, with 21 bases sitting between them. Germline CDR1 ENHRY, CDR2 SYGVKD. DNA of the CDR3: TGTGCCTCAAAGAACCCCTTAGCTGACCAGCCCCAGCATTTT. It translates to CASKNPLADQPQHF.

This clonotype appeared a few times. The CDR3 spells CASSSYRLPHEQFF. DNA for the CDR3: TGTGCCAGCAGCTCCTACAGGTTACCCCATGAGCAGTTCTTC. The chain combines TRBV7-9 with TRBJ2-1; D possibly corresponds to TRBD1 (5 bases). The V end lost 4 bases, the J end lost 8 bases, and 15 bases lay between the germline ends. Germline V gene sequence: CDR1 SEHNR, CDR2 FQNEAQ (reference sequence). This CDR3 has 14 amino acids. Based on the CDR3 plus reference TRBV7-9 and TRBJ2-1, the full variable domain is DTGVSQNPRHKITKRGQNVTFRCDPISEHNRLYWYRQTLGQGPEFLTYFQNEAQLEKSRLLSDRFSAERPKGSFSTLEIQRTEQGDSAMYLCASSSYRLPHEQFFGPGTRLTVL.